Listed below are T cell receptor beta chains from one sample, sequenced in a study of blood T cell repertoires in COVID-19. Profiled with immunoSEQ multiplex PCR; TCRdb holds only in-frame clones, not every one. The table has about 180,000 clones, approximately 78% seen once. Sample: PBMCs or T cells enriched from blood (not recorded which). Receptors originate from a woman in her fifties or sixties who had recovered from COVID-19. Both conserved end residues are part of each CDR3. Each record gives: CDR3 protein, CDR3 DNA, CDR3 length, clone size, J gene, V gene, D gene. The D gene is left open where the match is weak. The size of a clone is reported for some rows only, either as once, few or many, or as a class for expanded clones.

CDR3 protein: CASSRGRDNEQFF; CDR3 DNA: TGTGCCAGCAGCCGGGGGAGGGACAATGAGCAGTTCTTC; CDR3 length: 13; clone size: few; J gene: TRBJ2-1; V gene: TRBV3-1/TRBV3-2; D gene: TRBD2
CDR3 protein: CASEARGEAFF; CDR3 DNA: TGTGCCAGCGAGGCCCGGGGAGAAGCTTTCTTT; CDR3 length: 11; clone size: -; J gene: TRBJ1-1; V gene: TRBV5-6; D gene: -
CDR3 protein: CASSLGVGTSFQETQYF; CDR3 DNA: TGTGCCAGCAGCTTAGGAGTGGGGACAAGTTTTCAAGAGACCCAGTACTTC; CDR3 length: 17; clone size: once; J gene: TRBJ2-5; V gene: TRBV7-7; D gene: -
CDR3 protein: CASRQDSNYGYTF; CDR3 DNA: TGTGCCAGCAGACAGGACAGTAACTATGGCTACACCTTC; CDR3 length: 13; clone size: -; J gene: TRBJ1-2; V gene: TRBV27; D gene: -
CDR3 protein: CASSPGLVFYEQYF; CDR3 DNA: TGTGCCAGCAGCCCGGGACTAGTCTTCTACGAGCAGTACTTC; CDR3 length: 14; clone size: -; J gene: TRBJ2-7; V gene: TRBV6-2/TRBV6-3; D gene: TRBD2
CDR3 protein: CASSPYMEAFF; CDR3 DNA: TGTGCCAGCAGCCCCTATATGGAAGCTTTCTTT; CDR3 length: 11; clone size: -; J gene: TRBJ1-1; V gene: TRBV16; D gene: -
CDR3 protein: CASLAAGDPLHF; CDR3 DNA: TGTGCCAGCTTAGCGGCGGGGGATCCCCTCCACTTT; CDR3 length: 12; clone size: -; J gene: TRBJ1-6; V gene: TRBV6-5; D gene: -
CDR3 protein: CASSQAENSPLHF; CDR3 DNA: TGTGCCAGCAGCCAAGCGGAGAATTCACCCCTCCACTTT; CDR3 length: 13; clone size: -; J gene: TRBJ1-6; V gene: TRBV3-1/TRBV3-2; D gene: -
CDR3 protein: CAWSVGVAGSKDTQYF; CDR3 DNA: TGTGCCTGGAGTGTAGGAGTGGCAGGGTCAAAGGATACGCAGTATTTT; CDR3 length: 16; clone size: -; J gene: TRBJ2-3; V gene: TRBV30; D gene: -
CDR3 protein: CASSQRGSYGYTF; CDR3 DNA: TGTGCCAGCAGCCAAAGGGGATCCTATGGCTACACCTTC; CDR3 length: 13; clone size: -; J gene: TRBJ1-2; V gene: TRBV14; D gene: -
CDR3 protein: CASSFDRANQPQHF; CDR3 DNA: TGTGCCAGCAGTTTCGACAGGGCGAATCAGCCCCAGCATTTT; CDR3 length: 14; clone size: -; J gene: TRBJ1-5; V gene: TRBV27; D gene: TRBD1
CDR3 protein: CASSQVGGLGSYGYTF; CDR3 DNA: TGCGCCAGCAGCCAGGTTGGAGGGCTCGGTAGCTATGGCTACACCTTC; CDR3 length: 16; clone size: -; J gene: TRBJ1-2; V gene: TRBV4-1; D gene: -
CDR3 protein: CASSVPQGAFF; CDR3 DNA: TGTGCCAGTAGTGTCCCCCAGGGAGCTTTCTTT; CDR3 length: 11; clone size: -; J gene: TRBJ1-1; V gene: TRBV19; D gene: -
CDR3 protein: CASSSGLAQETQYF; CDR3 DNA: TGTGCCAGCAGCTCGGGACTAGCTCAAGAGACCCAGTACTTC; CDR3 length: 14; clone size: -; J gene: TRBJ2-5; V gene: TRBV7-2; D gene: TRBD2
CDR3 protein: CASSKETGVGYEQYF; CDR3 DNA: TGTGCCAGTAGTAAGGAGACAGGGGTTGGCTACGAGCAGTACTTC; CDR3 length: 15; clone size: -; J gene: TRBJ2-7; V gene: TRBV19; D gene: TRBD1
CDR3 protein: CASSLGLGVRDTEAFF; CDR3 DNA: TGTGCCAGCAGTTTGGGATTAGGGGTTAGGGACACTGAAGCTTTCTTT; CDR3 length: 16; clone size: -; J gene: TRBJ1-1; V gene: TRBV27; D gene: -
CDR3 protein: CASTERLAGVRETQYF; CDR3 DNA: TGTGCCAGCACTGAACGACTAGCGGGAGTTCGGGAGACCCAGTACTTC; CDR3 length: 16; clone size: -; J gene: TRBJ2-5; V gene: TRBV7-8; D gene: TRBD2
CDR3 protein: CASSSEAGATSYNEQFF; CDR3 DNA: TGTGCCAGCAGTTCCGAAGCGGGAGCCACGTCCTACAATGAGCAGTTCTTC; CDR3 length: 17; clone size: -; J gene: TRBJ2-1; V gene: TRBV28; D gene: TRBD2
CDR3 protein: CASTATFPGNTIYF; CDR3 DNA: TGTGCCAGCACCGCGACATTCCCCGGAAACACCATATATTTT; CDR3 length: 14; clone size: once; J gene: TRBJ1-3; V gene: TRBV6-6; D gene: -
CDR3 protein: CASSPIRGRGRYYF; CDR3 DNA: TGTGCCAGCAGCCCTATCCGGGGCAGGGGCCGGTACTATTTT; CDR3 length: 14; clone size: once; J gene: TRBJ1-3; V gene: TRBV11-2; D gene: -
CDR3 protein: CASDRGRKTGELFF; CDR3 DNA: TGTGCCAGCGACAGGGGGCGAAAAACCGGGGAGCTGTTTTTT; CDR3 length: 14; clone size: -; J gene: TRBJ2-2; V gene: TRBV5-6; D gene: TRBD1
CDR3 protein: CATSELTSGRQFF; CDR3 DNA: TGTGCCACCAGTGAATTGACTAGCGGGAGGCAGTTCTTC; CDR3 length: 13; clone size: few; J gene: TRBJ2-1; V gene: TRBV24-1; D gene: TRBD2
CDR3 protein: CASSEGLAGTDTQYF; CDR3 DNA: TGTGCCAGCAGTGAAGGACTAGCGGGCACAGATACGCAGTATTTT; CDR3 length: 15; clone size: once; J gene: TRBJ2-3; V gene: TRBV6-1; D gene: TRBD2
CDR3 protein: CASSPFYEQYF; CDR3 DNA: TGTGCCAGCAGCCCTTTTTACGAGCAGTACTTC; CDR3 length: 11; clone size: -; J gene: TRBJ2-7; V gene: TRBV11-2; D gene: -
CDR3 protein: CASSLNLQVYSGANVLTF; CDR3 DNA: TGTGCCAGCTCACTGAACTTACAGGTTTACTCTGGGGCCAACGTCCTGACTTTC; CDR3 length: 18; clone size: -; J gene: TRBJ2-6; V gene: TRBV18; D gene: -
CDR3 protein: CASSSAGLAEYNEQFF; CDR3 DNA: TGTGCCAGCAGCTCGGCGGGACTAGCGGAATACAATGAGCAGTTCTTC; CDR3 length: 16; clone size: once; J gene: TRBJ2-1; V gene: TRBV5-4; D gene: TRBD2
CDR3 protein: CASSPMEELRSGYTF; CDR3 DNA: TGTGCCAGCTCACCTATGGAGGAACTGCGGTCTGGCTACACCTTC; CDR3 length: 15; clone size: -; J gene: TRBJ1-2; V gene: TRBV18; D gene: -
CDR3 protein: CASSIDGGGTEAFF; CDR3 DNA: TGTGCCAGTAGTATAGATGGCGGTGGGACTGAAGCTTTCTTT; CDR3 length: 14; clone size: -; J gene: TRBJ1-1; V gene: TRBV19; D gene: -
CDR3 protein: CASSPSDSPLHF; CDR3 DNA: TGTGCCAGCTCACCTTCTGATTCACCCCTCCACTTT; CDR3 length: 12; clone size: -; J gene: TRBJ1-6; V gene: TRBV18; D gene: -
CDR3 protein: CASSARTSGYKNIQYF; CDR3 DNA: TGTGCCAGCAGCGCGAGGACTAGCGGGTACAAAAACATTCAGTACTTC; CDR3 length: 16; clone size: -; J gene: TRBJ2-4; V gene: TRBV28; D gene: TRBD2
CDR3 protein: CASSQDRDRGGQYF; CDR3 DNA: TGCGCCAGCAGCCAAGATAGGGACAGGGGAGGGCAGTACTTC; CDR3 length: 14; clone size: few; J gene: TRBJ2-7; V gene: TRBV4-3; D gene: TRBD1
CDR3 protein: CASSAPGQGVSEAFF; CDR3 DNA: TGTGCCAGCAGTGCCCCGGGACAGGGGGTAAGTGAAGCTTTCTTT; CDR3 length: 15; clone size: once; J gene: TRBJ1-1; V gene: TRBV25-1; D gene: TRBD1
CDR3 protein: CASSNLFEKLNEKLFF; CDR3 DNA: TGTGCCAGTAGTAACCTCTTTGAGAAACTTAATGAAAAACTGTTTTTT; CDR3 length: 16; clone size: -; J gene: TRBJ1-4; V gene: TRBV19; D gene: -
CDR3 protein: CASSPTPGLEFGEQFF; CDR3 DNA: TGCGCCAGCAGCCCGACCCCGGGACTAGAGTTTGGTGAGCAGTTCTTC; CDR3 length: 16; clone size: -; J gene: TRBJ2-1; V gene: TRBV5-1; D gene: TRBD2
CDR3 protein: CASSGTGHRGGSRYTF; CDR3 DNA: TGTGCCAGCAGCGGAACAGGGCACAGGGGGGGTTCGCGCTACACCTTC; CDR3 length: 16; clone size: -; J gene: TRBJ1-2; V gene: TRBV27; D gene: TRBD1
CDR3 protein: CASSFWTARNSPLHF; CDR3 DNA: TGTGCCAGCAGTTTTTGGACAGCCCGAAATTCACCCCTCCACTTT; CDR3 length: 15; clone size: many; J gene: TRBJ1-6; V gene: TRBV27; D gene: -
CDR3 protein: CAITQSSYNEQFF; CDR3 DNA: TGTGCCATCACACAAAGCTCCTACAATGAGCAGTTCTTC; CDR3 length: 13; clone size: -; J gene: TRBJ2-1; V gene: TRBV10-3; D gene: -
CDR3 protein: CASSFLTGMAKNIQYF; CDR3 DNA: TGTGCCAGCAGTTTTCTTACAGGGATGGCCAAAAACATTCAGTACTTC; CDR3 length: 16; clone size: -; J gene: TRBJ2-4; V gene: TRBV27; D gene: -
CDR3 protein: CASSPETAPHEKLFF; CDR3 DNA: TGTGCCAGCAGCCCCGAGACAGCTCCACATGAAAAACTGTTTTTT; CDR3 length: 15; clone size: -; J gene: TRBJ1-4; V gene: TRBV9; D gene: -
CDR3 protein: CASSVGGYTEAFF; CDR3 DNA: TGTGCCAGCAGCGTGGGGGGGTACACTGAAGCTTTCTTT; CDR3 length: 13; clone size: -; J gene: TRBJ1-1; V gene: TRBV7-9; D gene: -
CDR3 protein: CASRSGPRGYGYTF; CDR3 DNA: TGTGCCAGCAGATCAGGACCCAGGGGCTATGGCTACACCTTC; CDR3 length: 14; clone size: -; J gene: TRBJ1-2; V gene: TRBV28; D gene: -
CDR3 protein: CASSVETSGSTGELFF; CDR3 DNA: TGTGCCAGCAGCGTAGAAACTAGCGGGAGCACCGGGGAGCTGTTTTTT; CDR3 length: 16; clone size: -; J gene: TRBJ2-2; V gene: TRBV9; D gene: TRBD2
CDR3 protein: CSAGQQETQYF; CDR3 DNA: TGCAGCGCAGGACAGCAAGAGACCCAGTACTTC; CDR3 length: 11; clone size: -; J gene: TRBJ2-5; V gene: TRBV29-1; D gene: -
CDR3 protein: CASIKDRSNQPQHF; CDR3 DNA: TGTGCCAGCATCAAGGACAGGTCTAATCAGCCCCAGCATTTT; CDR3 length: 14; clone size: -; J gene: TRBJ1-5; V gene: TRBV6-5; D gene: TRBD1
CDR3 protein: CASSSLQGVEGTDTQYF; CDR3 DNA: TGTGCCAGCAGTTCCCTCCAAGGGGTAGAAGGGACAGATACGCAGTATTTT; CDR3 length: 17; clone size: -; J gene: TRBJ2-3; V gene: TRBV27; D gene: -
CDR3 protein: CASSPNVARGHYNQPQHF; CDR3 DNA: TGTGCCAGCAGCCCAAACGTGGCCAGGGGGCATTATAATCAGCCCCAGCATTTT; CDR3 length: 18; clone size: many; J gene: TRBJ1-5; V gene: TRBV7-3; D gene: TRBD1
CDR3 protein: CASSNRGQNTEAFF; CDR3 DNA: TGTGCCAGCAGCAACAGGGGGCAGAACACTGAAGCTTTCTTT; CDR3 length: 14; clone size: -; J gene: TRBJ1-1; V gene: TRBV11-2; D gene: TRBD1
CDR3 protein: CASSLGSYGTGMETQYF; CDR3 DNA: TGCGCCAGCAGCTTGGGGAGTTATGGGACAGGGATGGAGACCCAGTACTTC; CDR3 length: 17; clone size: once; J gene: TRBJ2-5; V gene: TRBV5-1; D gene: TRBD1
CDR3 protein: CASGLVGTSGRARVGELFF; CDR3 DNA: TGTGCTAGTGGTTTGGTAGGGACTAGCGGGAGGGCCCGGGTCGGGGAGCTGTTTTTT; CDR3 length: 19; clone size: -; J gene: TRBJ2-2; V gene: TRBV12-5; D gene: TRBD2